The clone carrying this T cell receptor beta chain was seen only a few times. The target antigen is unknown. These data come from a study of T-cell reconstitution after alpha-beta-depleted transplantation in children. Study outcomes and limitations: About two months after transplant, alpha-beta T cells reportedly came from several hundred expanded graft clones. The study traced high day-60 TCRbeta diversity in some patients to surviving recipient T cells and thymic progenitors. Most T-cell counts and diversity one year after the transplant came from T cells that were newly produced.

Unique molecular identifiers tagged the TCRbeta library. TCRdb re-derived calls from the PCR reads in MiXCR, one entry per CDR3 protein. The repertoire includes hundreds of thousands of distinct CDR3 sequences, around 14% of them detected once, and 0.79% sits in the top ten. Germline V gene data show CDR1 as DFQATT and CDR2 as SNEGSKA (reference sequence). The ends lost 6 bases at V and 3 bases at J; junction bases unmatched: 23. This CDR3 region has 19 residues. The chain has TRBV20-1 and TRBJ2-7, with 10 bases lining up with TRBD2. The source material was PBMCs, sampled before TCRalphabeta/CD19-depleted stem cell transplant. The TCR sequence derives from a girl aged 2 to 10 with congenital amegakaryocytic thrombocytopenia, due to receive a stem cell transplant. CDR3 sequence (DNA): TGCAGTGCCCTAGAGGGTATCGCTAGCGGGAGTAGAAACTACTACGAGCAGTACTTC. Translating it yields CSALEGIASGSRNYYEQYF.